Presented here are 29 T cell receptor beta chains from one specimen sequenced in a study of blood T cell repertoires in COVID-19. Profiled with immunoSEQ multiplex PCR; TCRdb holds only in-frame clones, not every one. In the table there are approximately 250,000 clones, roughly 90% of which are singletons. Sequencing input: peripheral blood. The receptors were gathered from a woman in her 70s with COVID-19, enrolled during active disease.

V usage is TRBV6-6 and J usage is TRBJ2-7; D possibly corresponds to TRBD1 (6 bases). In germline, CDR1 is MNHNY, CDR2 SVGAGI (reference sequence). The CDR3 runs to 13 residues. The V end was cut by 7 bases, the J end by 5 bases, with 15 bases between. The CDR3 DNA is TGTGCCAGCACCTACGGGTGGGGGCACGAGCAGTACTTC. Encoded protein: CASTYGWGHEQYF.

V and J are TRBV12-3 or TRBV12-4 and TRBJ2-7; no definite D call. The CDR3 covers 13 residues. The germline V and J ends were trimmed by 1 base and 8 bases, with 12 bases remaining between them. CDR3 sequence reads: CASSLGGSPQQYF. The CDR3 DNA is TGTGCCAGCAGTTTAGGAGGTTCCCCCCAGCAGTACTTC.

V is TRBV27 and J is TRBJ1-1; maybe TRBD1 (5 bases). The V end was cut by 9 bases, the J end by 5 bases, with 19 bases between. CDR1 and CDR2 from the germline V gene are MNHEY and SMNVEV (reference sequence). The CDR3 is made up of 14 amino acids. The CDR3 DNA reads as TGTGCCAGTACCCAAGGAGGGTGGGGGACTGAAGCTTTCTTT. This gives the protein CASTQGGWGTEAFF.

V is TRBV5-8 and J is TRBJ2-2, with TRBD1 matching 10 bases. Unmatched junction bases numbered 3, after V lost 4 bases and J lost 3 bases. Germline CDR1 SGHTS, CDR2 YDEGEE. The CDR3 covers 15 residues. DNA of the CDR3: TGTGCCAGCAGCATCGGGACAGGGGACACCGGGGAGCTGTTTTTT. Translating it yields CASSIGTGDTGELFF.

The chain's CDR3 is CASSSQGQGTEAFF. The CDR3 bases are TGTGCCAGCAGCTCTCAGGGGCAAGGCACTGAAGCTTTCTTT. The chain uses TRBV7-2 and TRBJ1-1; the D gene is possibly TRBD1 (6 bases). The CDR3 runs to 14 residues. Trimming took off 4 bases at V and 4 bases at J, with 13 bases between the two ends. Germline values: CDR1 SGHTA, CDR2 FQGNSA.

The chain is built from TRBV11-2 and TRBJ2-7; 14 nucleotides match TRBD2. Germline CDR1 and CDR2: SGHAT and FQNNGV. This CDR3 region has 19 residues. The V segment lost 6 bases and the J segment 4 bases; nucleotides outside the gene matches: 17. In DNA form, the CDR3 reads TGTGCCAGCAGTTCCTCCGGGACTAGCGGGGGCCGCATTCCGTACGAGCAGTACTTC. Protein sequence: CASSSSGTSGGRIPYEQYF.

V gene TRBV6-6 combines with J gene TRBJ1-3; D possibly corresponds to TRBD1 (5 bases). Germline V gene sequence: CDR1 MNHNY, CDR2 SVGAGI (reference sequence). The CDR3 length is 14 residues. V dropped 5 bases and J dropped 2 bases, with 10 bases sitting between them. CDR3 nucleotide sequence: TGTGCCAGCAGTAAGGGGCCTCCTGGAAACACCATATATTTT. Residues: CASSKGPPGNTIYF.

The V gene is TRBV27, the J gene TRBJ2-3; 9 bases are a match to TRBD2. This CDR3 has 16 amino acids. CDR1 and CDR2 (germline): MNHEY, SMNVEV (reference sequence). Trimming cost V 5 bases and J 0 bases; bases outside gene matches: 6. CDR3 bases: TGTGCCAGCAGTGGATTAGCGGGGGAGAGCACAGATACGCAGTATTTT. Residues: CASSGLAGESTDTQYF.

The V gene is TRBV7-2, the J gene TRBJ1-1; D is undetermined. The V end lost 0 bases, the J end lost 8 bases, and 10 bases lay between the germline ends. The CDR3 spans 13 residues. Germline V gene lookup returns CDR1 SGHTA and CDR2 FQGNSA. The CDR3 DNA reads TGTGCCAGCAGCTTAGCCCAGGTAGGAGAAGCTTTCTTT. Translation: CASSLAQVGEAFF.

The V and J genes are TRBV5-1 and TRBJ1-2; perhaps TRBD1 as D (6 bases). Looked up from germline, CDR1 is SGHRS and CDR2 is YFSETQ. CDR3 length: 15 amino acids. Between the trimmed V and J ends, which lost 0 bases and 5 bases, there was a span of 14 bases. This CDR3 is CASSLATGLVYGYTF. CDR3 in DNA: TGCGCCAGCAGCTTGGCTACAGGGTTGGTGTATGGCTACACCTTC.

CDR3 bases: TGTGCCAGCAGCCAACAGCCCGTTCTTGGTTTGCCCCAGCATTTT. Protein: CASSQQPVLGLPQHF. The chain is built from TRBV6-2 or TRBV6-3 and TRBJ1-5; no clear D gene. The CDR3 contains 15 residues. Trimming removed 6 bases at V and 9 bases at J, with 21 bases between. From germline, CDR1 is MNHEY and CDR2 SVGEGT.

This chain links TRBV10-3 with TRBJ2-5; 7 positions agree with TRBD2. With V trimmed by 4 bases and J by 3 bases, 2 bases remained unmatched. Per germline, CDR1 ENHRY and CDR2 SYGVKD. The CDR3 totals 13 residues. CDR3 coding DNA: TGTGCCATCAGTGTGGCGGGGGAAGAGACCCAGTACTTC. This translates into CAISVAGEETQYF.

The chain employs TRBV10-3 and TRBJ2-3; 14 nucleotides match TRBD2. In germline, CDR1 is ENHRY, CDR2 SYGVKD. This CDR3 spans 18 amino acids. V shed 0 bases and J 0 bases; nucleotides not matched to a gene: 2. This chain's CDR3 is CAISESRTSGGSTDTQYF. CDR3 bases: TGTGCCATCAGTGAGTCACGGACTAGCGGGGGGAGCACAGATACGCAGTATTTT.

The chain employs TRBV7-8 and TRBJ2-3; TRBD2 agrees at 10 bases. This CDR3 contains 14 residues. Germline values: CDR1 SGHVS, CDR2 FQNEAQ. V lost 5 bases and J lost 5; bases outside the gene matches: 4. CDR3: CASSLSGGRDTQYF. The CDR3 DNA sequence: TGTGCCAGCAGCCTTAGCGGGGGGCGAGATACGCAGTATTTT.

The genes are TRBV5-1 and TRBJ2-5, with TRBD1 as a possible D gene (6 bases). The germline gives CDR1 SGHRS, CDR2 YFSETQ. There are 15 residues in the CDR3. Trimming took off 0 bases at V and 3 bases at J, with 12 bases between the two ends. CDR3 in DNA: TGCGCCAGCAGCTTGGATGGGACACGAGAAGAGACCCAGTACTTC. Translating gives CASSLDGTREETQYF. Looking up the rest from reference TRBV5-1 and TRBJ2-5 gives the full variable domain: KAGVTQTPRYLIKTRGQQVTLSCSPISGHRSVSWYQQTPGQGLQFLFEYFSETQRNKGNFPGRFSGRQFSNSRSEMNVSTLELGDSALYLCASSLDGTREETQYFGPGTRLLVL.

The gene calls are TRBV18 and TRBJ1-5, with 11 bases fitting TRBD1. The CDR3 is 17 amino acids. Germline CDR1 reads KGHSH; CDR2 reads LQKENI. V shed 3 bases, J shed 6 bases, and the junction held 10 bases outside the gene matches. The CDR3 bases are TGTGCCAGCTCACCTGGACAGGGGGCGGATAGGGGTCAGCCCCAGCATTTT. Translation gives CASSPGQGADRGQPQHF.

V gene TRBV5-4 combines with J gene TRBJ2-2, with TRBD1 matching 8 bases. The CDR3 has 18 residues. With 4 bases clipped from V and 2 bases from J, the junction kept 13 bases outside the gene matches. Germline values: CDR1 SGHNT, CDR2 YYREEE (reference sequence). The CDR3 reads CASSTGQGGGANTGELFF. CDR3 nucleotide sequence: TGTGCCAGCAGCACCGGACAGGGTGGCGGGGCTAACACCGGGGAGCTGTTTTTT.

This chain connects TRBV19 to TRBJ2-5, with a tentative D call TRBD2 (6 bases). V was pared by 4 bases and J by 9 bases, with 18 bases between. The CDR3 extends over 14 amino acids. In germline, CDR1 is LNHDA, CDR2 SQIVND (reference sequence). This CDR3 is CASSTGLEGWAQYF. CDR3 nucleotide sequence: TGTGCCAGTAGTACAGGACTGGAGGGTTGGGCCCAGTACTTC. Supplemented by reference TRBV19 and TRBJ2-5, the full variable domain reads DGGITQSPKYLFRKEGQNVTLSCEQNLNHDAMYWYRQDPGQGLRLIYYSQIVNDFQKGDIAEGYSVSREKKESFPLTVTSAQKNPTAFYLCASSTGLEGWAQYFGPGTRLLVL.

The rearrangement uses TRBV24-1 and TRBJ1-2; 7 positions match TRBD1. CDR1 is KGHDR and CDR2 is SFDVKD in the germline V gene. V was pared by 1 base and J by 4 bases, with 2 bases of the junction left unmatched. This CDR3 has 14 amino acids. Here the CDR3 DNA reads TGTGCCACCAGTGATTTATACAGGGGCTATGGCTACACCTTC. As protein: CATSDLYRGYGYTF.

In its sample, this clone was seen once. The CDR3 DNA reads TGTGCCAGCAGCTTGGGTAGGAGAGGCTCCCAGTTCTTC. Translation gives CASSLGRRGSQFF. This chain connects TRBV5-8 to TRBJ2-1; D is ambiguous. V was trimmed by 0 bases and J by 13 bases, leaving 14 bases between them. Looked up from germline, CDR1 is SGHTS and CDR2 is YDEGEE. The CDR3 is 13 residues long.

This chain uses TRBV5-1 with TRBJ2-2; 8 positions agree with TRBD2. The length of the CDR3 is 16 residues. V was pared by 7 bases and J by 6 bases, with 14 bases of the junction left unmatched. Germline values: CDR1 SGHRS, CDR2 YFSETQ. The chain's CDR3 is CASSSSAGGNAGELFF. Written as DNA, the CDR3 is TGCGCCAGCTCGTCTTCGGCGGGGGGTAATGCCGGGGAGCTGTTTTTT.

The chain joins TRBV7-2 to TRBJ2-3; D perhaps matches TRBD2 (7 bases). In germline, CDR1 is SGHTA, CDR2 FQGNSA. Deletions cut 1 base from V and 5 bases from J, with 10 bases between. The CDR3 is 14 amino acids. The CDR3 loop reads CASSLGGGLDTQYF. The CDR3 nucleotides are TGTGCCAGCAGCTTAGGGGGGGGCCTAGATACGCAGTATTTT.

V gene TRBV11-2 combines with J gene TRBJ1-3, with 10 positions matching TRBD1. The germline CDR1 and CDR2 sequences are SGHAT and FQNNGV. V lost 4 bases and J lost 3; bases outside the gene matches: 6. CDR3 size: 16 residues. In DNA, the CDR3 is TGTGCCAGCAGCTCCTGGGACAGGGGAAATGGAAACACCATATATTTT. It translates to CASSSWDRGNGNTIYF.

This chain links TRBV30 with TRBJ1-5; 7 bases line up with TRBD1. The CDR3 is 13 amino acids. The V gene end was trimmed by 1 base and the J gene end by 6 bases; junction bases not matched to a gene: 3. Germline V CDR1 and CDR2: GTSNPN, SVGIG (reference sequence). The CDR3 sequence is CAWSAQGSQPQHF. The CDR3, as DNA: TGTGCCTGGAGTGCACAGGGGAGTCAGCCCCAGCATTTT.

V usage is TRBV9 and J usage is TRBJ2-3; no clear D gene. The germline V and J ends were trimmed by 4 bases and 1 base, with 10 bases remaining between them. The CDR3 is 14 amino acids. Germline V gene sequence: CDR1 SGDLS, CDR2 YYNGEE. In nucleotides, the CDR3 is TGTGCCAGCAGCCGCGGCCCAGGCACAGATACGCAGTATTTT. Protein: CASSRGPGTDTQYF.

The chain couples TRBV9 to TRBJ1-1, with 10 bases aligning to TRBD1. V lost 0 bases and J lost 2; bases outside the gene matches: 7. Germline-derived CDR1 and CDR2 are SGDLS and YYNGEE. This CDR3 is built from 17 residues. The CDR3 is CASSVVGTGAINTEAFF. DNA for the CDR3: TGTGCCAGCAGCGTAGTGGGGACAGGGGCTATTAACACTGAAGCTTTCTTT. The variable domain in full, completed from reference TRBV9 and TRBJ1-1, reads DSGVTQTPKHLITATGQRVTLRCSPRSGDLSVYWYQQSLDQGLQFLIQYYNGEERAKGNILERFSAQQFPDLHSELNLSSLELGDSALYFCASSVVGTGAINTEAFFGQGTRLTVV.

The chain couples TRBV29-1 to TRBJ1-2; D is undetermined. The CDR3 runs 14 residues. Germline assignment: CDR1 SQVTM and CDR2 ANQGSEA. The V gene lost 6 bases and the J gene lost 0 bases, with 14 bases spanning the gap. CDR3 sequence reads: CSVGRLLSNYGYTF. CDR3 sequence (DNA): TGCAGCGTCGGCAGGTTGCTGTCTAACTATGGCTACACCTTC.

CDR3 sequence reads: CATTAGTTSGEQYF. As DNA, the CDR3 is TGTGCCACCACTGCCGGGACTACATCGGGCGAGCAGTACTTC. The chain carries TRBV15 and TRBJ2-7, with 7 bases lining up with TRBD2. The CDR3 runs to 14 residues. With 7 bases clipped from V and 6 bases from J, the junction kept 12 bases outside the gene matches. CDR1 LNHNV and CDR2 YYDKDF come from the germline V gene (reference sequence).

The chain is built from TRBV9 and TRBJ1-1, with a tentative D call TRBD1 (5 bases). The V gene lost 3 bases and the J gene lost 7 bases, with 10 bases spanning the gap. This CDR3 is 12 amino acids long. Germline V gene sequence: CDR1 SGDLS, CDR2 YYNGEE. The DNA for the CDR3 is TGTGCCAGCAGCGGACAGATTTATGAAGCTTTCTTT. It is translated as CASSGQIYEAFF.